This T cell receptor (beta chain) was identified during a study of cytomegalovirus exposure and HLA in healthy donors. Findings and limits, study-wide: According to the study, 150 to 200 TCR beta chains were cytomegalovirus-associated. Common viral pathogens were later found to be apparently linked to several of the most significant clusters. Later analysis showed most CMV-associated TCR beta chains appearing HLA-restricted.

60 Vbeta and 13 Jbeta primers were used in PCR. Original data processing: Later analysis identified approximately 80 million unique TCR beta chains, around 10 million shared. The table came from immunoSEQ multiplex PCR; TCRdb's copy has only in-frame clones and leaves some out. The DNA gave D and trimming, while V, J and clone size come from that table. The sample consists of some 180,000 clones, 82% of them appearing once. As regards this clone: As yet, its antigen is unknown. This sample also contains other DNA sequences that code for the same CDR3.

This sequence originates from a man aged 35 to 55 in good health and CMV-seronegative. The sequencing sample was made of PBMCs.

The CDR3 DNA reads TGTGCCAGCAGTTTCCTAGGACAGGGCTACGAGCAGTACTTC. Translating it yields CASSFLGQGYEQYF. The V gene is TRBV27, the J gene TRBJ2-7; TRBD1 matches 8 bases. Germline lookup yields CDR1 MNHEY and CDR2 SMNVEV (reference sequence). J gave up 3 bases and V 3 bases, and 4 bases lay outside the gene matches. This CDR3 is built from 14 residues.